This record covers a single TCR beta chain. An end of the junction does not agree with germline; a read error may underlie this. The authors made TCR cDNA by 5'RACE template switching, adding a universal primer site and UMIs. TCRdb re-derived calls from the 5' RACE reads in MiXCR, one entry per CDR3 protein. The table shows 200,000 to 300,000 distinct CDR3 sequences, with 6.9% occurring only once. This record comes from a study of T cells after yellow fever vaccination. The specimen was CD4+ T cells sorted from PBMCs, collected 15 days after the yellow fever booster vaccination. The sequence came from a man in his thirties or forties who received the YFV17D yellow fever vaccine.

The CDR3 DNA sequence: TGCGCCAGCACTGAGACTGGAAACACCATATATTTT. Protein sequence: CASTETGNTIYF. The J gene is TRBJ1-3, the V gene TRBV10-2; D gene unclear. The germline V gene has CDR1 WSHSY and CDR2 SAAADI. The CDR3 has 12 residues.